This TCR beta chain was sequenced for a study of control samples from healthy donors and cancer patients. CDR3 length equals 14 residues. Measured with immunoSEQ multiplex PCR; TCRdb has only the in-frame clones, and not every one. The repertoire includes about 110,000 clones, 70% to 85% of them detected once, and around 6.2% sits in the top ten. The sample taken for sequencing was blood. This rearrangement joins TRBV21-1 to TRBJ2-7. TRBV21-1 is a documented pseudogene. The clonotype was recovered from a man younger than 35 in good health. The CDR3 reads CASSKKVTLIEQYV. In DNA, the CDR3 is TGTGCCAGCAGCAAGAAGGTTACATTGATAGAGCAGTACGTC.